What follows are 19 T cell receptor beta chains derived from one specimen sequenced in a study of cytomegalovirus exposure and HLA in healthy donors. The study ran its PCR with 60 Vbeta and 13 Jbeta primers. Data came from immunoSEQ multiplex PCR; TCRdb stores just in-frame clones and leaves some out. This table has 75,000 to 95,000 clones, around two thirds appearing once. Material for sequencing was PBMCs. These receptor sequences come from a man aged 30 to 45 in good health and CMV-seronegative.

V usage is TRBV2 and J usage is TRBJ2-7; 11 positions agree with TRBD1. Per the germline V gene, CDR1 is SNHLY and CDR2 is FYNNEI. V lost 4 bases to trimming and J lost 3 bases; unmatched junction nucleotides: 5. This CDR3 has 15 residues. CDR3 bases: TGTGCCAGCAGTGCCTCCGGGACAGGGGGCTACGAGCAGTACTTC. As protein: CASSASGTGGYEQYF.

The CDR3 bases are TGTGCCAGCAGCGTAGGGTCTAGCGGGTCCAATGAGCAGTTCTTC. This sequence encodes CASSVGSSGSNEQFF. This chain connects TRBV9 to TRBJ2-1; 8 nucleotides match TRBD2. The CDR3 consists of 15 residues. The germline gives CDR1 SGDLS, CDR2 YYNGEE. The trim removed 0 bases at V and 6 bases at J, leaving 5 bases unmatched.

This chain uses TRBV6-4 with TRBJ2-5; 14 bases are a match to TRBD2. CDR3 length: 17 residues. Germline CDR1 reads MRHNA; CDR2 reads SNTAGT. V gave up 4 bases and J gave up 5 bases; unmatched junction bases: 9. DNA for the CDR3: TGTGCCAGCAGTGTGACTAGCGGGAGGGTGGGTAGGGAGACCCAGTACTTC. Translation: CASSVTSGRVGRETQYF.

The CDR3 protein is CASSSLAGASDTQYF. CDR3 bases: TGTGCCAGCAGCAGCTTAGCGGGGGCGTCAGATACGCAGTATTTT. This sequence joins TRBV7-6 and TRBJ2-3; TRBD2 matches 9 bases. The CDR3 length is 15 residues. V was pared by 5 bases and J by 4 bases, with 7 bases of the junction left unmatched. Germline CDR1 is SGHVS and CDR2 is FNYEAQ. The variable domain in full, completed from reference TRBV7-6 and TRBJ2-3, reads GAGVSQSPRYKVTKRGQDVALRCDPISGHVSLYWYRQALGQGPEFLTYFNYEAQQDKSGLPNDRFSAERPEGSISTLTIQRTEQRDSAMYRCASSSLAGASDTQYFGPGTRLTVL.

The genes are TRBV12-5 and TRBJ2-4, with TRBD2 identical over 12 bases. The CDR3 length is 16 residues. Looked up from germline, CDR1 is LGHNT and CDR2 is FRNRAP. Trimming removed 6 bases from V and 5 bases from J; junction bases left unmatched: 8. The CDR3 loop is CASGPGTSGWENIQYF. The DNA for the CDR3 is TGTGCTAGTGGCCCCGGGACTAGCGGGTGGGAAAACATTCAGTACTTC.

DNA for the CDR3: TGTGCCAGCAGGGCCGGGACACTACACACTGAAGCTTTCTTT. Its translation: CASRAGTLHTEAFF. The rearrangement uses TRBV2 and TRBJ1-1; possibly TRBD1 for D (6 bases). The germline V and J ends were trimmed by 6 bases and 3 bases, with 14 bases remaining between them. The CDR3 spans 14 residues. The germline V gene encodes CDR1 SNHLY and CDR2 FYNNEI.

The CDR3 region has the DNA TGCGCCAGCAGCTTTAACTCCTACGAGCAGTACTTC. As protein: CASSFNSYEQYF. The rearrangement links TRBV5-1 to TRBJ2-7; D uncertain. Trimming left V 2 bases short and J 0 bases short, with 3 bases between. From germline, CDR1 is SGHRS and CDR2 YFSETQ. This CDR3 contains 12 residues.

The rearrangement uses TRBV27 and TRBJ2-7, with 7 bases lining up with TRBD1. CDR3 length equals 15 residues. V was clipped by 5 bases and J by 3 bases; unmatched bases: 10. The germline V gene has CDR1 MNHEY and CDR2 SMNVEV (reference sequence). The CDR3 DNA sequence: TGTGCCAGCAGTCTACACCGGGACAGATACTACGAGCAGTACTTC. Protein sequence: CASSLHRDRYYEQYF.

As concerns this clone: The junction does not match germline at one end; this may be a read error. The gene calls are TRBV7-9 and TRBJ1-5; D is unclear. This CDR3 is built from 15 residues. Germline CDR1 reads SEHNR; CDR2 reads FQNEAQ (reference sequence). CDR3 region: CSSSLYSGSNQPQHF. CDR3 DNA: TGTTCCAGCAGCTTATATTCCGGGAGCAATCAGCCCCAGCATTTT. Together with reference TRBV7-9 and TRBJ1-5, the CDR3 gives the full variable domain: DTGVSQNPRHKITKRGQNVTFRCDPISEHNRLYWYRQTLGQGPEFLTYFQNEAQLEKSRLLSDRFSAERPKGSFSTLEIQRTEQGDSAMYLCSSSLYSGSNQPQHFGDGTRLSIL.

A few counts support this clone. The chain employs TRBV6-6 and TRBJ2-1; unclear D gene. Germline values: CDR1 MNHNY, CDR2 SVGAGI (reference sequence). The CDR3 runs to 15 residues. Trimming took off 3 bases at V and 6 bases at J, with 15 bases between the two ends. The CDR3 nucleotides are TGTGCCAGCAGTTATTGGGCCATAACCCCCAATGAGCAGTTCTTC. Translated, it gives CASSYWAITPNEQFF.

This clone was recorded once. The CDR3 reads CASSSSSLDRVTEAFF. Here the CDR3 DNA reads TGTGCCAGCAGCTCCTCATCTTTAGACAGGGTGACTGAAGCTTTCTTT. The V call is TRBV7-2, the J call TRBJ1-1; 7 bases are shared with TRBD1. V shed 4 bases and J 5 bases; nucleotides not matched to a gene: 13. This CDR3 contains 16 residues. Germline V gene data show CDR1 as SGHTA and CDR2 as FQGNSA.

V is TRBV9 and J is TRBJ2-7, with D possibly matching TRBD2 (7 bases). This CDR3 contains 15 residues. V lost 0 bases and J 6 bases, leaving 16 bases between the germline ends. CDR1 is SGDLS, CDR2 YYNGEE, per germline. CDR3 DNA sequence: TGTGCCAGCAGCGTAGTGGGGGGGCTTGATGTCGAGCAGTACTTC. This translates into CASSVVGGLDVEQYF.

The rearrangement joins TRBV2 to TRBJ2-5, with TRBD2 matching over 8 bases. Trimming took 7 bases from V and 1 from J; bases not matched to a gene: 8. There are 15 residues in the CDR3. CDR1 and CDR2 from the germline V gene are SNHLY and FYNNEI. The CDR3: CASINGRGAQETQYF. The CDR3 DNA reads TGTGCCAGCATCAACGGGCGGGGGGCCCAAGAGACCCAGTACTTC.

This rearrangement joins TRBV10-3 to TRBJ2-6; unclear D gene. Looked up from germline, CDR1 is ENHRY and CDR2 is SYGVKD. This CDR3 comprises 16 residues. V lost 5 bases to trimming and J lost 3 bases, with 14 bases between them. The CDR3 protein is CAISSTPTFGANVLTF. The CDR3 DNA reads as TGTGCCATCAGTTCGACACCAACCTTTGGGGCCAACGTCCTGACTTTC.

The chain has TRBV6-5 and TRBJ2-1, with D tentatively TRBD1 (6 bases). Trimming left V 5 bases short and J 11 bases short, with 10 bases between. This CDR3 region has 11 residues. Germline V gives CDR1 MNHEY, CDR2 SVGAGI. The CDR3 protein is CASSQGQKQFF. The CDR3 DNA reads TGTGCCAGCAGTCAAGGACAGAAGCAGTTCTTC.

This clone was observed a few times. The chain is built from TRBV21-1 and TRBJ2-7; no DNA check was done on the table's D call, TRBD2. TRBV21-1 is a pseudogene. This CDR3 has 14 residues. For the CDR3, the DNA is TGTGCCAGCAGCGTGCGGCCTCCCCTGGGCGAGCAGTACTTC. This sequence encodes CASSVRPPLGEQYF.

The CDR3 DNA reads TGTGCCATCGGGACTCCTTACCGGGACAGGGGGGATAATGGCTACACCTTC. This encodes CAIGTPYRDRGDNGYTF. The rearrangement links TRBV10-3 to TRBJ1-2, with TRBD1 matching over 11 bases. CDR1 is ENHRY and CDR2 is SYGVKD in the germline V gene. V lost 8 bases and J lost 6; bases outside the gene matches: 17. CDR3 length equals 17 residues.

The chain combines TRBV7-9 with TRBJ2-7; the match to TRBD1 covers 10 bases. The germline gives CDR1 SEHNR, CDR2 FQNEAQ (reference sequence). This CDR3 comprises 15 residues. With V trimmed by 5 bases and J by 4 bases, 8 bases remained unmatched. As DNA, the CDR3 is TGTGCCAGCAGCGAAAGGGGGACAGGGGAATACGAGCAGTACTTC. Its translation is CASSERGTGEYEQYF.

The J gene is TRBJ2-2, the V gene TRBV29-1; TRBD1 matches at 8 bases. The CDR3 is 14 amino acids. Germline CDR1 reads SQVTM; CDR2 reads ANQGSEA. V shed 5 bases and J 5 bases; nucleotides not matched to a gene: 7. The CDR3 is CSVPDRGWTGELFF. The DNA for the CDR3 is TGCAGCGTTCCCGACAGGGGATGGACCGGGGAGCTGTTTTTT.